This entry concerns a single T cell receptor beta chain. The data originate from a study of OX40 agonist ivuxolimab in advanced cancers. The CDR3 runs to 15 residues. The V gene's germline CDR1 is KGHSH and CDR2 LQKENI. Trimming removed 4 bases at V and 1 base at J, with 10 bases between. The protocol was immunoSEQ multiplex PCR, while the TCRdb copy is restricted to in-frame clones and leaves out a portion. The sample contains some 70,000 clones, more than 70% of which appear only once. The sequence was obtained from an adult with an advanced solid tumor such as melanoma, head and neck, liver or kidney cancer. The V and J genes are TRBV18 and TRBJ2-2; either TRBD1 or TRBD2 may supply D (5 bases each). The sequenced sample was CD4+ or CD8+ T cells sorted from blood, obtained in a trial of the OX40 agonist ivuxolimab. This chain's CDR3 is CASSLGTGNTGELFF. The CDR3 nucleotides are TGTGCCAGCTCACTCGGGACGGGGAACACCGGGGAGCTGTTTTTT.